This record concerns one T cell receptor (beta chain) sequence. The naive CD8 subset, CD45RO-negative cells positively selected for CCR7, excluded terminally differentiated effector memory CD45RA+ cells. Assay: immunoSEQ multiplex PCR; the TCRdb copy retains only in-frame clones and omits some. In the table there are about 2.1 million clones, about 93% of which are singletons. This sample was taken from a study of shared clonotypes between healthy human individuals. Source material: naive CD8+ T cells from PBMCs. The sequence was obtained from a man aged 18-30 years in good health. Some clones in this sample may be carry-over from other donors' samples.

CDR3 coding DNA: TGTGCCAGCAGTTTACTGTACTCTGGGGCCAACGTCCTGACTTTC. As protein: CASSLLYSGANVLTF. The chain combines TRBV27 with TRBJ2-6; D not resolved. The V gene lost 2 bases and the J gene lost 0 bases, with 5 bases spanning the gap. Germline V lookup: CDR1 MNHEY, CDR2 SMNVEV (reference sequence). This CDR3 region has 15 residues. Based on the CDR3 plus reference TRBV27 and TRBJ2-6, the full variable domain is EAQVTQNPRYLITVTGKKLTVTCSQNMNHEYMSWYRQDPGLGLRQIYYSMNVEVTDKGDVPEGYKVSRKEKRNFPLILESPSPNQTSLYFCASSLLYSGANVLTFGAGSRLTVL.